This T cell receptor beta chain was found in a study of Ad26.COV2.S vaccination and SARS-CoV-2 variants. The method was immunoSEQ multiplex PCR; TCRdb's version includes in-frame clones alone and lacks a portion of them. The data contain about 180,000 clones, around 90% of them seen just once; the ten biggest clones take up about 5.5%. The germline CDR1 and CDR2 sequences are SGHRS and YFSETQ. The V end lost 4 bases, the J end lost 7 bases, and 18 bases lay between the germline ends. This CDR3 comprises 15 residues. Study outcomes and limitations: Vaccinated and placebo-treated recipients had similar non-spike TCR breadth. The placebo group had lower spike-specific TCR breadth than the vaccine recipients did. The authors reported substantial breadth in spike-specific CD8+ and CD4+ T cell responses after vaccination.

This clone is a singleton in its sample. Its specificity is not known. The chain couples TRBV5-1 to TRBJ2-1, with a weak D call TRBD1 (5 bases). Specimen: peripheral blood, collected after recovery from COVID-19. The receptor was isolated from a human donor who had recovered from COVID-19. CDR3 protein: CASSHLRGHQNEQFF. CDR3 nucleotide sequence: TGCGCCAGCAGCCATCTTAGGGGCCACCAAAATGAGCAGTTCTTC.